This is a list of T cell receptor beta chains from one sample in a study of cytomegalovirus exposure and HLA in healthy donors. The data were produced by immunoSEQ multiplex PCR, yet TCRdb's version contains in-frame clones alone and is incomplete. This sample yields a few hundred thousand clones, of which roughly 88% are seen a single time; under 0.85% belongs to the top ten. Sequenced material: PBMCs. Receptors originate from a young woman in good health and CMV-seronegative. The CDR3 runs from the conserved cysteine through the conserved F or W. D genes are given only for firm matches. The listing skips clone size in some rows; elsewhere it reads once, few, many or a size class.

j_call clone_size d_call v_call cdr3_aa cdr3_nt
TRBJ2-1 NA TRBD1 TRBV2 CASSEGRGLTGIF TGTGCCAGCAGTGAGGGCAGGGGGCTTACTGGGATCTTC
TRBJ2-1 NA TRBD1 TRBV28 CASSRTGGSSYNEQFF TGTGCCAGCAGTCGGACAGGGGGTAGCTCCTACAATGAGCAGTTCTTC
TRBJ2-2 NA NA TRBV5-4 CASSLGTGTGELFF TGTGCCAGCAGCTTGGGGACGGGGACCGGGGAGCTGTTTTTT
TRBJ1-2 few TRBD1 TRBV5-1 CASSYGQAYGYTF TGCGCCAGCAGCTACGGACAGGCCTATGGCTACACCTTC
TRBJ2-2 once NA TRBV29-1 CSVEDRAWGSGELFF TGCAGCGTCGAGGACAGAGCGTGGGGGTCCGGGGAGCTGTTTTTT
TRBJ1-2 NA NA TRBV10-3 CAISARTDYGYTF TGTGCCATCAGTGCCCGGACAGACTATGGCTACACCTTC
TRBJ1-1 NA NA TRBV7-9 CASSWVGSQNTEAFF TGTGCCAGCAGCTGGGTCGGGAGTCAGAACACTGAAGCTTTCTTT
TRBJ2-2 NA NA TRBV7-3 CASSLTAGERRGGELFF TGTGCCAGCAGCTTAACCGCCGGCGAGCGGCGAGGAGGGGAGCTGTTTTTT
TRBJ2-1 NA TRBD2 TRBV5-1 CASSLRTGGSWNEQFF TGCGCCAGCAGCTTGCGTACGGGAGGGTCTTGGAATGAGCAGTTCTTC
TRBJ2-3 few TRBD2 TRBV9 CASSRRTSGSSTDTQYF TGTGCCAGCAGTCGCCGGACTAGCGGCTCTAGCACAGATACGCAGTATTTT
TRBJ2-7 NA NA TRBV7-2 CASSLQRTGEQYF TGTGCCAGCAGCTTACAACGGACTGGCGAGCAGTACTTC
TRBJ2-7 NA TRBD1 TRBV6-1 CASTWTGGAYEQYF TGTGCCAGCACATGGACAGGGGGCGCCTACGAGCAGTACTTC
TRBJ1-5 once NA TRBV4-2 CASSQELFGEQPQHF TGTGCCAGCAGCCAAGAGCTGTTTGGTGAGCAGCCCCAGCATTTT
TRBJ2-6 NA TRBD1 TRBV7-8 CASSLTGGAPSGANVLTF TGTGCCAGCAGCTTGACAGGGGGCGCCCCCTCTGGGGCCAACGTCCTGACTTTC
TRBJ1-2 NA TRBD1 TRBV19 CASSPGTGGGGYTF TGTGCCAGTAGTCCAGGGACAGGGGGCGGTGGCTACACCTTC
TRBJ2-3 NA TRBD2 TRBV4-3 CASSQTVGTSVFTDTQYF TGCGCCAGCAGCCAAACCGTAGGGACTAGCGTATTTACAGATACGCAGTATTTT
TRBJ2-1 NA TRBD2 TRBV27 CASMGAGGTYNEQFF TGTGCCAGCATGGGGGCGGGGGGGACGTACAATGAGCAGTTCTTC
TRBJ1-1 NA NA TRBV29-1 CSVVETANTEAFF TGCAGCGTTGTAGAGACAGCCAACACTGAAGCTTTCTTT
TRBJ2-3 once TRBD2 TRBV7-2 CASRPAGLADTQYF TGTGCCAGCAGGCCAGCGGGGCTGGCAGATACGCAGTATTTT
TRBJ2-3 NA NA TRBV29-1 CSVGLVVTDTQYF TGCAGCGTTGGACTAGTAGTCACAGATACGCAGTATTTT
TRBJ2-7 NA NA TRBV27 CASSTGPGEQYF TGTGCCAGCAGTACAGGGCCGGGCGAGCAGTACTTC